A single sample gave rise to the 3 T cell receptor beta chains below, sequenced in a study of cytomegalovirus exposure and HLA in healthy donors. Amplification used 60 Vbeta primers and 13 Jbeta primers. Assay: immunoSEQ multiplex PCR; the TCRdb copy retains only in-frame clones and omits some. The specimen's table records 95,000 to 150,000 clones. What was sequenced was PBMCs. The receptors originated from a man aged 25 to 40 in good health and CMV-seronegative.

The rearrangement links TRBV4-2 to TRBJ1-5; D is ambiguous. The germline V gene has CDR1 LGHNA and CDR2 YNFKEQ. The CDR3 is made up of 17 amino acids. Deletions cut 3 bases from V and 5 bases from J, with 20 bases between. The CDR3 DNA reads as TGTGCCAGCAGCCAGGAAGGAGGCGTGACACGGGATCAGCCCCAGCATTTT. Amino acids: CASSQEGGVTRDQPQHF.

V is TRBV5-1 and J is TRBJ2-5; D ambiguous. V was clipped by 4 bases and J by 1 base, with 14 bases between them. CDR3 length: 15 amino acids. Germline V gene lookup returns CDR1 SGHRS and CDR2 YFSETQ. In DNA form, the CDR3 reads TGCGCCAGCAGCCTTGACACCCCGTCCCAAGAGACCCAGTACTTC. This encodes CASSLDTPSQETQYF.

The chain links TRBV5-6 to TRBJ1-2, with unresolved D. This CDR3 contains 13 residues. V was shortened by 0 bases and J by 8 bases, with 11 bases between the two germline ends. The germline CDR1 and CDR2 sequences are SGHDT and YYEEEE. The CDR3 protein is CASSLELSEGYTF. The CDR3 bases are TGTGCCAGCAGCTTGGAACTGTCGGAGGGCTACACCTTC. Using reference TRBV5-6 and TRBJ1-2 for the parts outside the CDR3, the full variable domain is DAGVTQSPTHLIKTRGQQVTLRCSPKSGHDTVSWYQQALGQGPQFIFQYYEEEERQRGNFPDRFSGHQFPNYSSELNVNALLLGDSALYLCASSLELSEGYTFGSGTRLTVV.